This paragraph reports one TCR beta chain. The V end lost 6 bases, the J end lost 7 bases, and 27 bases lay between the germline ends. This CDR3 is built from 17 residues. These data come from a study of Graves' ophthalmopathy and Graves' hyperthyroidism. Investigators amplified TCR beta CDR3 regions from RNA transcripts. Investigators did first-round RT-PCR with HTBI primers, then second-round multiplex PCR. TCRdb reprocessed the multiplex PCR reads with MiXCR, giving one entry per CDR3 protein. The data contain some 350,000 distinct CDR3 sequences, about 17% of them seen just once; the ten biggest clones take up roughly 2.4%.

This TCR was recovered from an adult woman with stable Graves' hyperthyroidism. The V and J genes are TRBV12-3 or TRBV12-4 and TRBJ1-2; D perhaps matches TRBD1 (6 bases). Sequencing was done on a sample of peripheral blood. The CDR3 DNA follows: TGTGCCAGCAGACCCCCAGGGCAGGGGACCCGCGGGAGTGGCTACACCTTC. It codes for CASRPPGQGTRGSGYTF.